What follows are 27 T cell receptor beta chains derived from one specimen sequenced in a study of long-term antiretroviral therapy in people with HIV. Running of the v3.0 immunoSEQ assay took place at survey level. Profiled with immunoSEQ multiplex PCR; TCRdb holds only in-frame clones, not every one. Counted here are some 28,000 clones, more than 85% occurring once; the ten biggest clones make up about 3.4%. The sample in question was unsorted PBMCs, obtained 5.3 years after starting antiretroviral therapy. These receptors were taken from a man aged 45 to 65 with HIV.

The rearrangement uses TRBV28 and TRBJ2-6; D is unresolved. V was trimmed by 2 bases and J by 4 bases, leaving 9 bases between them. CDR1 is MDHEN, CDR2 SYDVKM, per germline. CDR3 size: 15 residues. The CDR3 loop is CASSLTQAGANVLTF. The CDR3 DNA follows: TGTGCCAGCAGTTTAACCCAGGCCGGGGCCAACGTCCTGACTTTC.

The chain recombines TRBV6-5 with TRBJ2-1; possible D gene TRBD2, 5 bases. The germline CDR1 and CDR2 sequences are MNHEY and SVGAGI. Trimming stripped 2 bases from V and 7 bases from J, with 6 bases between. This CDR3 region has 12 residues. The CDR3 is CASSYAGNEQFF. CDR3 nucleotides: TGTGCCAGCAGTTACGCGGGTAATGAGCAGTTCTTC.

The rearrangement joins TRBV28 to TRBJ1-6, with 7 bases identical to TRBD1. The CDR3 has 16 residues. V lost 5 bases, J lost 8 bases, and 12 bases stayed unmatched. The V gene's germline CDR1 is MDHEN and CDR2 SYDVKM. CDR3 coding DNA: TGTGCCAGCAGTCCAGGGGGTGGCAGGGCGGATTCACCCCTCCACTTT. Amino acid sequence: CASSPGGGRADSPLHF.

This chain links TRBV27 with TRBJ1-5, with D tentatively TRBD1 (5 bases). Trimming removed 5 bases at V and 3 bases at J, with 11 bases between. Germline CDR1 MNHEY, CDR2 SMNVEV (reference sequence). CDR3 size: 14 residues. CDR3 sequence reads: CASSASGPNQPQHF. For the CDR3, the DNA is TGTGCCAGCAGTGCCTCAGGGCCCAATCAGCCCCAGCATTTT.

The rearrangement joins TRBV6-1 to TRBJ2-1; D may be TRBD1 (5 bases). The length of the CDR3 is 15 residues. Germline-derived CDR1 and CDR2 are MNHNS and SASEGT. V lost 10 bases and J lost 2, with 18 bases in between. CDR3 DNA sequence: TGTGCCACCCAGAAGGCTGGGGCTCCCTACAATGAGCAGTTCTTC. Its translation is CATQKAGAPYNEQFF.

The gene calls are TRBV2 and TRBJ2-7, with 7 bases fitting TRBD2. Germline V gives CDR1 SNHLY, CDR2 FYNNEI. The CDR3 length is 14 residues. Trimming cost V 4 bases and J 2 bases; bases outside gene matches: 5. The CDR3 coding sequence is TGTGCCAGCAGTGTTCAACTAGCGACCTACGAGCAGTACTTC. It codes for CASSVQLATYEQYF. Full variable domain (rest looked up from reference TRBV2 and TRBJ2-7): EPEVTQTPSHQVTQMGQEVILRCVPISNHLYFYWYRQILGQKVEFLVSFYNNEISEKSEIFDDQFSVERPDGSNFTLKIRSTKLEDSAMYFCASSVQLATYEQYFGPGTRLTVT.

V usage is TRBV4-1 and J usage is TRBJ2-2, with TRBD2 identical over 8 bases. This CDR3 contains 17 residues. The junction had 9 bases not matched to a gene; V was cut back by 0 bases and J by 6 bases. CDR1 and CDR2 from the germline V gene are MGHRA and YSYEKL. The CDR3: CASSQDHPGGAPGELFF. CDR3 in DNA: TGCGCCAGCAGCCAAGATCATCCCGGGGGGGCCCCCGGGGAGCTGTTTTTT.

The chain joins TRBV13 to TRBJ2-1; 8 bases map to TRBD1. The V and J ends lost 4 bases and 0 bases, in that order; junction bases with no gene match: 2. Germline CDR1 is PRHDT and CDR2 is FYEKMQ (reference sequence). The CDR3 spans 15 residues. The CDR3 DNA sequence: TGTGCCAGCAGCTCCGGGACAGGCTCCTACAATGAGCAGTTCTTC. Translating gives CASSSGTGSYNEQFF. The whole variable domain, remainder taken from reference TRBV13 and TRBJ2-1, is AAGVIQSPRHLIKEKRETATLKCYPIPRHDTVYWYQQGPGQDPQFLISFYEKMQSDKGSIPDRFSAQQFSDYHSELNMSSLELGDSALYFCASSSGTGSYNEQFFGPGTRLTVL.

The V call is TRBV19, the J call TRBJ2-1; 10 bases are shared with TRBD1. V lost 1 base to trimming and J lost 8 bases; unmatched junction nucleotides: 8. Germline V gene lookup returns CDR1 LNHDA and CDR2 SQIVND (reference sequence). The CDR3 is made up of 16 amino acids. The CDR3 sequence is CASSIGTGQGRYEQFF. In DNA, the CDR3 is TGTGCCAGTAGTATAGGTACGGGACAGGGGAGGTATGAGCAGTTCTTC.

The chain has TRBV9 and TRBJ1-1, with 7 nucleotides matching TRBD1. This CDR3 comprises 12 residues. The junction had 1 base not matched to a gene; V was cut back by 2 bases and J by 6 bases. Germline V gene lookup returns CDR1 SGDLS and CDR2 YYNGEE. As DNA, the CDR3 is TGTGCCAGCAGCGTCACAGGGGCTGAAGCTTTCTTT. Encoded protein: CASSVTGAEAFF.

This chain connects TRBV28 to TRBJ2-7, with D unclear. CDR1 is MDHEN, CDR2 SYDVKM, per germline. The V and J ends lost 5 bases and 5 bases respectively, with 19 bases between them. This CDR3 is 15 amino acids long. The CDR3 DNA reads as TGTGCCAGCAGTGCCTTACTATACCCGAACCACGAGCAGTACTTC. The encoded protein is CASSALLYPNHEQYF. Complete variable domain (other parts from reference TRBV28 and TRBJ2-7): DVKVTQSSRYLVKRTGEKVFLECVQDMDHENMFWYRQDPGLGLRLIYFSYDVKMKEKGDIPEGYSVSREKKERFSLILESASTNQTSMYLCASSALLYPNHEQYFGPGTRLTVT.

This chain connects TRBV9 to TRBJ1-3, with D uncertain. The V and J ends lost 6 bases and 4 bases respectively, with 17 bases between them. The CDR3 consists of 15 residues. Germline V lookup: CDR1 SGDLS, CDR2 YYNGEE. The CDR3 region is CASNPSGSPGNTIYF. In DNA, the CDR3 is TGTGCCAGCAACCCTTCGGGGAGTCCGGGAAACACCATATATTTT. The whole variable domain, filled in from reference TRBV9 and TRBJ1-3, reads DSGVTQTPKHLITATGQRVTLRCSPRSGDLSVYWYQQSLDQGLQFLIQYYNGEERAKGNILERFSAQQFPDLHSELNLSSLELGDSALYFCASNPSGSPGNTIYFGEGSWLTVV.

The genes are TRBV4-1 and TRBJ2-7; D call uncertain. Trimming left V 0 bases short and J 0 bases short, with 9 bases between. The CDR3 length is 15 residues. The germline V gene has CDR1 MGHRA and CDR2 YSYEKL. Here the CDR3 reads CASSQEYARSYEQYF. CDR3 sequence (DNA): TGCGCCAGCAGCCAAGAGTATGCCCGCTCCTACGAGCAGTACTTC.

Here the CDR3 reads CASSLGVRGYEQYF. The CDR3 DNA follows: TGTGCCAGCAGCTTAGGTGTCAGGGGATACGAGCAGTACTTC. The chain is built from TRBV13 and TRBJ2-7, with a weak D call TRBD1 (6 bases). The V and J ends lost 0 bases and 4 bases respectively, with 10 bases between them. CDR1 and CDR2 (germline): PRHDT, FYEKMQ (reference sequence). The CDR3 has 14 amino acids.

This sequence joins TRBV19 and TRBJ1-6; TRBD1 matches at 7 bases. The V gene's germline CDR1 is LNHDA and CDR2 SQIVND (reference sequence). The CDR3 has 14 residues. V gave up 4 bases and J gave up 7 bases; unmatched junction bases: 4. The CDR3 loop reads CASSNDRVNSPLHF. CDR3 coding DNA: TGTGCCAGTAGTAACGACAGGGTAAATTCACCCCTCCACTTT.

The chain uses TRBV7-2 and TRBJ1-5; 7 bases fit TRBD1. The CDR3 is 15 residues long. The germline V gene encodes CDR1 SGHTA and CDR2 FQGNSA. After removal of 1 base from V and 11 bases from J, the junction contained 11 bases not matched to a gene. The CDR3 DNA follows: TGTGCCAGCAGCTTAGATTTCAGGGGGGGATCGTCCCAGCATTTT. Amino acid sequence: CASSLDFRGGSSQHF. Full variable domain (outside the CDR3, taken from reference TRBV7-2 and TRBJ1-5): GAGVSQSPSNKVTEKGKDVELRCDPISGHTALYWYRQSLGQGLEFLIYFQGNSAPDKSGLPSDRFSAERTGGSVSTLTIQRTQQEDSAVYLCASSLDFRGGSSQHFGDGTRLSIL.

The chain is built from TRBV5-1 and TRBJ1-6, with unresolved D. Trimming cost V 4 bases and J 15 bases, with 26 bases left between them. This CDR3 is 16 amino acids long. Germline V gene sequence: CDR1 SGHRS, CDR2 YFSETQ. CDR3 bases: TGCGCCAGCAGCGCCAGTTCCGGGCTCCCTAATTCGGGCCTCCACTTT. Protein product: CASSASSGLPNSGLHF.

This clone was counted once. The chain combines TRBV5-1 with TRBJ2-1; the match to TRBD1 covers 8 bases. J was trimmed by 4 bases and V by 9 bases; bases with no gene match: 9. The V gene's germline CDR1 is SGHRS and CDR2 YFSETQ. This CDR3 contains 14 residues. DNA of the CDR3: TGCGCCACTACCGCCGGACAGGGATACAATGAGCAGTTCTTC. Protein sequence: CATTAGQGYNEQFF.

In DNA, the CDR3 is TGTGCCAGCAGCCAAGCGACTAGCGGGGGGCTGTCGTTCTTC. Residues: CASSQATSGGLSFF. The rearrangement joins TRBV14 to TRBJ2-1, with 13 bases identical to TRBD2. The V gene end was trimmed by 1 base and the J gene end by 15 bases; junction bases not matched to a gene: 6. Germline-derived CDR1 and CDR2 are SGHDN and FVKESK. This CDR3 has 14 amino acids.

The count of this clone is one. V usage is TRBV7-8 and J usage is TRBJ2-4, with D perhaps matching TRBD2 (5 bases). The CDR3 is 15 amino acids. Germline CDR1 and CDR2: SGHVS and FQNEAQ. With 0 bases removed from V and 6 bases from J, the gap between germline ends came to 12 bases. The CDR3 spells CASSLAAGSGNIQYF. The CDR3 coding sequence is TGTGCCAGCAGCTTAGCGGCGGGTTCAGGAAACATTCAGTACTTC.

V usage is TRBV5-1 and J usage is TRBJ2-2; 7 nucleotides align to TRBD2. This CDR3 region has 14 residues. The germline V gene encodes CDR1 SGHRS and CDR2 YFSETQ. Trimming at V came to 4 bases and at J to 6 bases, leaving 6 bases not matched to a gene. The CDR3 nucleotides are TGCGCCAGCAGCCCGGGACTAAACCCCGGGGAGCTGTTTTTT. Amino acids: CASSPGLNPGELFF.

This clone came up once. This chain connects TRBV10-3 to TRBJ2-7; a weak D match, TRBD1 (6 bases). Per germline, CDR1 ENHRY and CDR2 SYGVKD. V was trimmed by 6 bases and J by 3 bases, leaving 15 bases between them. The CDR3 sequence is 14 residues long. This chain's CDR3 is CAISKQGWGYEQYF. Here the CDR3 DNA reads TGTGCCATCAGCAAGCAGGGGTGGGGCTACGAGCAGTACTTC.

The V gene is TRBV6-1, the J gene TRBJ1-2, with 9 bases identical to TRBD1. Germline values: CDR1 MNHNS, CDR2 SASEGT. Trimming took 3 bases from V and 8 from J; bases not matched to a gene: 22. This CDR3 region has 19 residues. CDR3 DNA sequence: TGTGCCAGCAGTGATTATCGGATTGCACCGGGACAGGGATTGTACGGCTACACCTTC. Translated: CASSDYRIAPGQGLYGYTF.

The chain recombines TRBV11-2 with TRBJ2-7; tentatively, D is TRBD1 (6 bases). The V and J ends lost 5 bases and 3 bases respectively, with 17 bases between them. The CDR3 spans 15 residues. CDR1 SGHAT and CDR2 FQNNGV come from the germline V gene. CDR3 sequence reads: CASSARGQSHYEQYF. The CDR3 DNA reads as TGTGCCAGCAGCGCCCGAGGACAGTCCCACTACGAGCAGTACTTC. Variable domain in full (rest from reference TRBV11-2 and TRBJ2-7): EAGVAQSPRYKIIEKRQSVAFWCNPISGHATLYWYQQILGQGPKLLIQFQNNGVVDDSQLPKDRFSAERLKGVDSTLKIQPAKLEDSAVYLCASSARGQSHYEQYFGPGTRLTVT.

The rearrangement links TRBV30 to TRBJ1-1; a possible D gene is TRBD1 (6 bases). Trimming removed 0 bases at V and 1 base at J, with 12 bases between. The CDR3 runs 15 residues. CDR1 GTSNPN and CDR2 SVGIG come from the germline V gene (reference sequence). Here the CDR3 reads CAWSVRGFGNTEAFF. CDR3 sequence (DNA): TGTGCCTGGAGTGTAAGGGGGTTTGGGAACACTGAAGCTTTCTTT.

The J gene is TRBJ2-2, the V gene TRBV28, with D tentatively TRBD1 (5 bases). Germline lookup yields CDR1 MDHEN and CDR2 SYDVKM. There are 15 residues in the CDR3. V gave up 7 bases and J gave up 5 bases, with 17 bases separating them. The DNA for the CDR3 is TGTGCCAGCATTAATGCAGGGTTGAGGACCGGGGAGCTGTTTTTT. This gives the protein CASINAGLRTGELFF.

J is TRBJ1-1 and V is TRBV7-2; no clear D. Between the trimmed V and J ends, which lost 5 bases and 0 bases, there was a span of 4 bases. The CDR3 sequence is 12 residues long. Per germline, CDR1 SGHTA and CDR2 FQGNSA. CDR3 sequence reads: CASSLLNTEAFF. The CDR3 nucleotides are TGTGCCAGCAGCCTACTGAACACTGAAGCTTTCTTT.